This TCR beta chain was sequenced for a study of blood T cell repertoires in COVID-19. Background on the study: COVID-19 samples, acute and convalescent, were from the United States, Italy and Spain.

Authors' data handling: Nucleated cell counts were estimated from reference gene primer amplification. Sequencing used immunoSEQ multiplex PCR; TCRdb keeps in-frame clones, though not all of them. That table supplies the V and J calls and clone size; D and trimming were determined from the DNA. This table has some 80,000 clones, around 90% appearing once. This receptor was identified in a woman in her forties or fifties with active or convalescent COVID-19. The sequencing input was peripheral blood.

The CDR3: CASSPQRLSTPNTGELFF. CDR3 in DNA: TGTGCCAGCAGCCCGCAGCGCCTGTCTACACCGAACACCGGGGAGCTGTTTTTT. This sequence joins TRBV14 and TRBJ2-2; no clear D. From germline, CDR1 is SGHDN and CDR2 FVKESK. V was cut by 4 bases and J by 0 bases, with 18 bases left in between. CDR3 size: 18 residues.